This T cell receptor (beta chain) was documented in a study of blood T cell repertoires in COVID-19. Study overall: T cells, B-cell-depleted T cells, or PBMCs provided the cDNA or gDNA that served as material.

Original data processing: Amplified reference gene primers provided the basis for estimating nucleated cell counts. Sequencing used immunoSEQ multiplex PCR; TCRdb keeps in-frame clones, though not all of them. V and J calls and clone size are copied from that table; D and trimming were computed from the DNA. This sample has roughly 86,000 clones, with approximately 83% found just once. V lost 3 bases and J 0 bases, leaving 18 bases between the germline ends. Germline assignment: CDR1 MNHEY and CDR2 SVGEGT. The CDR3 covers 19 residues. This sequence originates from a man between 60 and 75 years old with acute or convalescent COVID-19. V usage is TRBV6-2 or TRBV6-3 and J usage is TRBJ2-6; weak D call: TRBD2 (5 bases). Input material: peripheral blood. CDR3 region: CASSYNPAGPGSGANVLTF. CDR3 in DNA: TGTGCCAGCAGTTATAATCCCGCGGGTCCTGGCTCTGGGGCCAACGTCCTGACTTTC.